This is a list of T cell receptor beta chains from one sample in a study of CD8 T cells in ankylosing spondylitis. TCRdb itself ran the 5' RACE reads through MiXCR, one entry per CDR3 protein. This sample has more than 95,000 distinct CDR3 sequences, with 8% to 10% found just once. The specimen was blood, either unsorted or a sorted T cell fraction (not recorded which). The origin of the receptors is a male donor with ankylosing spondylitis or in good health (not recorded which). Each CDR3 is given with its conserved first and last residue. A D gene is named only where the DNA matches it firmly. Part of the rows lack a size; the others show once, few, many or a class for expanded clones.

V gene	D gene	clone size	J gene	CDR3 DNA	CDR3 protein
TRBV5-1	-	many	TRBJ1-5	TGCGCCAGCAGCTTGCTACCGGGACAAAATAGCAATCAGCCCCAGCATTTT	CASSLLPGQNSNQPQHF
TRBV12-3/TRBV12-4	TRBD1	many	TRBJ1-3	TGTGCCAGCAGTGGGACAGTCCTGGGAAACACCATATATTTT	CASSGTVLGNTIYF
TRBV20-1	-	many	TRBJ2-3	TGCAGTGCTAGAGCAGGGGCTAGCACAGATACGCAGTATTTT	CSARAGASTDTQYF
TRBV7-8	-	few	TRBJ2-4	TGTGCCAGCAGCTTAGAGGCTAGCCAAAACATTCAGTACTTC	CASSLEASQNIQYF
TRBV20-1	-	many	TRBJ2-1	TGCAGTGCTTCTCTAGGAGGCCGGGGCAATGAGCAGTTCTTC	CSASLGGRGNEQFF
TRBV7-9	-	-	TRBJ1-4	TGTGCCAGCAGCCCCCCGGGGGGTTTAAATGAAAAACTGTTTTTT	CASSPPGGLNEKLFF
TRBV12-3/TRBV12-4	TRBD1	many	TRBJ2-5	TGTGCCAGCAGTCCCCAGACAGGGAAAACGACCCAGTACTTC	CASSPQTGKTTQYF
TRBV7-8	-	many	TRBJ2-1	TGTGCCAGCAGCGCGGGGCTCCGCTCCTACAATGAGCAGTTCTTC	CASSAGLRSYNEQFF
TRBV4-1	TRBD1	many	TRBJ1-5	TGCGCCAGCAGCCGGACAGGGCTTCAGCCCCAGCATTTT	CASSRTGLQPQHF
TRBV6-2/TRBV6-3	-	-	TRBJ2-5	TGTGCCAGCAGTCCCAGTTACTTCCAAGAGACCCAGTACTTC	CASSPSYFQETQYF
TRBV20-1	-	few	TRBJ2-3	TGCAGTGCCTTCCTGACTTGGCCCGCTCTTAGCACAGATACGCAGTATTTT	CSAFLTWPALSTDTQYF
TRBV27	-	few	TRBJ1-2	TGTGCCAGCAGTTCCCGGACTTGGGGCAGAGGTGGCTACACCTTC	CASSSRTWGRGGYTF
TRBV27	TRBD1	-	TRBJ2-7	TGTGCCAGCAGTTTATCAGGGACAGGGGGCGGCGAGCAGTACTTC	CASSLSGTGGGEQYF
TRBV12-3/TRBV12-4	-	many	TRBJ1-1	TGTGCCAGCAGTTTAGAGACGGATTCCACTGAAGCTTTCTTT	CASSLETDSTEAFF
TRBV10-3	-	many	TRBJ2-1	TGTGCCATCAGTGAGTCAATTTCGGGCAATGAGCAGTTCTTC	CAISESISGNEQFF
TRBV4-1	-	many	TRBJ1-5	TGCGCCAGCAGCCCTCAGGGCCTTAGCAATCAGCCCCAGCATTTT	CASSPQGLSNQPQHF
TRBV20-1	-	few	TRBJ2-1	TGCAGTGCTAGCGGGCAGTTCGAAGAGGTTTACAATGAGCAGTTCTTC	CSASGQFEEVYNEQFF
TRBV20-1	-	many	TRBJ2-5	TGCAGTGCTCGTCCCCTGGAGACCCAGTACTTC	CSARPLETQYF
TRBV4-1	TRBD1	many	TRBJ2-7	TGCGCCAGCAGCCATCCGGGACAGGGCTCCTACGAGCAGTACTTC	CASSHPGQGSYEQYF
TRBV7-9	-	many	TRBJ2-3	TGTGCCAGTCAGGAGGGGGCGGATACGCAGTATTTT	CASQEGADTQYF
TRBV7-8	-	many	TRBJ1-5	TGTGCCAGCAGCTTATACGGGGGGGGGAATCAGCCCCAGCATTTT	CASSLYGGGNQPQHF
TRBV20-1	TRBD1	few	TRBJ1-5	TGCAGTGCAAGACAGGGGAGCAATCAGCCCCAGCATTTT	CSARQGSNQPQHF
TRBV5-6	TRBD2	few	TRBJ2-3	TGTGCCAGCAGCTCAGGACTAGCGGGAGGGGATACGCAGTATTTT	CASSSGLAGGDTQYF
TRBV20-1	TRBD1	-	TRBJ1-1	TGCAGTGCCTCGACAGGGTGGGGGACTGAAGCTTTCTTT	CSASTGWGTEAFF
TRBV10-3	TRBD2	many	TRBJ2-5	TGTGCCATCAGGGCTAGCGGCCAAGAGACCCAGTACTTC	CAIRASGQETQYF
TRBV5-1	-	many	TRBJ2-7	TGCGCCAGCAGACAGCACGGTACCTACGAGCAGTACTTC	CASRQHGTYEQYF
TRBV4-1	TRBD2	many	TRBJ2-2	TGCGCCAGCAGCCAGGAGACTAGCAACACCGGGGAGCTGTTTTTT	CASSQETSNTGELFF
TRBV20-1	-	few	TRBJ1-5	TGCAGTGCTAGAGTCGCACAGGGAAATCAGCCCCAGCATTTT	CSARVAQGNQPQHF
TRBV7-2	-	few	TRBJ2-3	TGTGCCAGCAGCCTGGCCGGGCAAGATACGCAGTATTTT	CASSLAGQDTQYF
TRBV15	-	-	TRBJ1-1	TGTGCCACGGGGGCGGTGAACACTGAAGCTTTCTTT	CATGAVNTEAFF
TRBV6-2/TRBV6-3	TRBD2	many	TRBJ2-7	TGTGCCAGCAGTTACCGGACCGGGACTAGAAGCTACGAGCAGTACTTC	CASSYRTGTRSYEQYF
TRBV4-1	TRBD2	many	TRBJ2-5	TGCGCCAGCAGCCAAGATCGAAGCGGGACAGAGACCCAGTACTTC	CASSQDRSGTETQYF
TRBV7-3	TRBD1	many	TRBJ1-2	TGTGCCAGCAGCTTATTACCCGGACAGGGGGCGGGCTATGGCTACACCTTC	CASSLLPGQGAGYGYTF
TRBV5-5	-	many	TRBJ2-1	TGTGCCAGCAGGGAGCGGACAGGACAAAGACTAGATGAGCAGTTCTTC	CASRERTGQRLDEQFF